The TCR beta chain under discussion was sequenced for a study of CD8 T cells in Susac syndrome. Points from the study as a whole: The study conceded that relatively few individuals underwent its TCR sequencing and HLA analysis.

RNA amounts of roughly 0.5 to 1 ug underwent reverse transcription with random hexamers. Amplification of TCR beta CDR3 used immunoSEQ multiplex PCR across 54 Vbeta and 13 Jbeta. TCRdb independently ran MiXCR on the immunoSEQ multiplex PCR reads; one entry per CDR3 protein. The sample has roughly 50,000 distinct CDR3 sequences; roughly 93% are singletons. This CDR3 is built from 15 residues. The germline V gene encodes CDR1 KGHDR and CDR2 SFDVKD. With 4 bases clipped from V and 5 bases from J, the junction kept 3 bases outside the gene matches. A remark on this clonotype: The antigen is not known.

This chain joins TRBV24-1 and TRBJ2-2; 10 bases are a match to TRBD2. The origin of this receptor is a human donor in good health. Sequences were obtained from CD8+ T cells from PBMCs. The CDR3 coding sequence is TGTGCCACCAGTGAGCTAGCGGGAGTTACCGGGGAGCTGTTTTTT. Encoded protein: CATSELAGVTGELFF.